The next 19 T cell receptor beta chains were all read from a single sample in a study of shared clonotypes between healthy human individuals (dated by TCRdb to the early 2020s). To prepare the library, the immunoSEQ multiplex PCR assay was applied. In TCRdb, the immuneACCESS table is reduced to in-frame sequences with V and J assigned. These tables do not hold every clone; where another copy was compared, an unresolved V gene accounts for under half, and the others remain unexplained. The sample yields over a million clones; approximately 98.5% were counted once. The top ten clonotypes cover roughly 0.35% of the sample. Specimen: naive CD4+ T cells sorted from blood. The cell subset or site label, as the study defines it: CD45RA+ positively selected. These receptors all stem from a man aged 30 to 39 in good health.

The chain uses TRBV11-2 and TRBJ2-7; 8 bases align to TRBD1. This CDR3 is built from 13 residues. Losses at the gene ends were 4 bases for V and 3 bases for J; bases not matched to a gene: 2. The germline CDR1 and CDR2 sequences are SGHAT and FQNNGV. The CDR3, as DNA: TGTGCCAGCAGCTGGACAGGGAGCTACGAGCAGTACTTC. It specifies CASSWTGSYEQYF. Full variable domain (outside the CDR3, taken from reference TRBV11-2 and TRBJ2-7): EAGVAQSPRYKIIEKRQSVAFWCNPISGHATLYWYQQILGQGPKLLIQFQNNGVVDDSQLPKDRFSAERLKGVDSTLKIQPAKLEDSAVYLCASSWTGSYEQYFGPGTRLTVT.

The count of this clone is one. J is TRBJ2-1 and V is TRBV7-9; D ambiguous. Trimming cost V 5 bases and J 4 bases, with 9 bases left between them. The germline gives CDR1 SEHNR, CDR2 FQNEAQ (reference sequence). The CDR3 totals 13 residues. CDR3 bases: TGTGCCAGCAGCGTGGACGGTTACAATGAGCAGTTCTTC. Translated: CASSVDGYNEQFF.

A note on this clone: At the DNA level, this CDR3 is encoded by other sequences in the same sample as well. The J gene is TRBJ1-5, the V gene TRBV7-6, with TRBD1 matching over 8 bases. The CDR3 length is 13 residues. The trim removed 5 bases at V and 4 bases at J, leaving 1 base unmatched. The germline V gene has CDR1 SGHVS and CDR2 FNYEAQ. CDR3 in DNA: TGTGCCAGCAGCGGGACAGGTAATCAGCCCCAGCATTTT. Translated: CASSGTGNQPQHF.

This chain joins TRBV10-3 and TRBJ2-7; TRBD2 matches at 9 bases. This CDR3 is built from 13 residues. The germline CDR1 and CDR2 sequences are ENHRY and SYGVKD. With V trimmed by 11 bases and J by 7 bases, 12 bases remained unmatched. The CDR3, as DNA: TGTGCCGCCTCGAGCGGGAGGTCTGGGGAGCAGTACTTC. Translated, it gives CAASSGRSGEQYF.

This chain joins TRBV18 and TRBJ1-2; TRBD1 is a possible D gene (5 bases). Per germline, CDR1 KGHSH and CDR2 LQKENI. Trimming took off 6 bases at V and 4 bases at J, with 12 bases between the two ends. This CDR3 has 13 amino acids. CDR3 protein: CASSPITGYGYTF. Written as DNA, the CDR3 is TGTGCCAGCTCGCCAATTACAGGCTATGGCTACACCTTC.

The chain couples TRBV27 to TRBJ1-1, with 10 bases matching TRBD1. This CDR3 contains 17 residues. V was clipped by 0 bases and J by 0 bases; unmatched bases: 4. Per the germline V gene, CDR1 is MNHEY and CDR2 is SMNVEV (reference sequence). The DNA for the CDR3 is TGTGCCAGCAGTTTATCAGCGACAGGGGGCATGAACACTGAAGCTTTCTTT. Its protein product is CASSLSATGGMNTEAFF.

This clone has only one observation. The rearrangement links TRBV12-5 to TRBJ1-4, with a tentative D call TRBD1 (5 bases). CDR3 length: 13 amino acids. Germline V gene sequence: CDR1 LGHNT, CDR2 FRNRAP. V was cut by 8 bases and J by 0 bases, with 7 bases left in between. CDR3 coding DNA: TGTGCTAGTTGGGGGGCAACTAATGAAAAACTGTTTTTT. Translation gives CASWGATNEKLFF.

The chain links TRBV13 to TRBJ2-7; the match to TRBD2 covers 8 bases. V lost 4 bases, J lost 1 base, and 3 bases stayed unmatched. The CDR3 is 14 amino acids. Germline V gene sequence: CDR1 PRHDT, CDR2 FYEKMQ (reference sequence). The CDR3: CASSSGLASYEQYF. CDR3 sequence (DNA): TGTGCCAGCAGCTCCGGACTAGCTTCCTACGAGCAGTACTTC. The full variable domain, completed using reference TRBV13 and TRBJ2-7, is AAGVIQSPRHLIKEKRETATLKCYPIPRHDTVYWYQQGPGQDPQFLISFYEKMQSDKGSIPDRFSAQQFSDYHSELNMSSLELGDSALYFCASSSGLASYEQYFGPGTRLTVT.

The rearrangement uses TRBV5-4 and TRBJ2-1; D remains unclear. The CDR3 covers 15 residues. V was shortened by 0 bases and J by 0 bases, with 7 bases between the two germline ends. From germline, CDR1 is SGHNT and CDR2 YYREEE (reference sequence). Written as DNA, the CDR3 is TGTGCCAGCAGCTTGGTCGGGCTCTCCTACAATGAGCAGTTCTTC. Its protein is CASSLVGLSYNEQFF.

The chain is built from TRBV7-9 and TRBJ1-1, with TRBD1 matching over 8 bases. CDR1 SEHNR and CDR2 FQNEAQ come from the germline V gene (reference sequence). J lost 3 bases, V lost 5 bases, and 5 bases had no gene match. This CDR3 has 14 residues. The CDR3 DNA reads TGTGCCAGCAGCGGACAGGGTACTTACACTGAAGCTTTCTTT. This gives the protein CASSGQGTYTEAFF.

In DNA form, the CDR3 reads TGTGCCAGCATCACAACACTAGCCTCCTACGAGCAGTACTTC. This sequence encodes CASITTLASYEQYF. V usage is TRBV5-4 and J usage is TRBJ2-7; weak D call: TRBD2 (6 bases). Deletions cut 6 bases from V and 0 bases from J, with 13 bases between. CDR3 length: 14 amino acids. Germline CDR1 and CDR2: SGHNT and YYREEE (reference sequence). Variable domain in full (rest from reference TRBV5-4 and TRBJ2-7): ETGVTQSPTHLIKTRGQQVTLRCSSQSGHNTVSWYQQALGQGPQFIFQYYREEENGRGNFPPRFSGLQFPNYSSELNVNALELDDSALYLCASITTLASYEQYFGPGTRLTVT.

The chain uses TRBV10-1 and TRBJ2-1; 7 bases are a match to TRBD2. V lost 5 bases to trimming and J lost 4 bases; unmatched junction nucleotides: 5. The CDR3 has 14 amino acids. In germline, CDR1 is WNHNN, CDR2 SYGVQD (reference sequence). DNA for the CDR3: TGCGCCAGCAGTCATAGCGGGCCTTACAATGAGCAGTTCTTC. Amino acid sequence: CASSHSGPYNEQFF.

This clone has a single count. The chain employs TRBV28 and TRBJ1-2; a weak D match, TRBD1 (5 bases). Trimming took off 4 bases at V and 7 bases at J, with 19 bases between the two ends. In germline, CDR1 is MDHEN, CDR2 SYDVKM. The CDR3 loop spans 15 amino acids. In DNA form, the CDR3 reads TGTGCCAGCAGTTGGGACCGGGCCCTAGGAAGTGGCTACACCTTC. Translation: CASSWDRALGSGYTF.

The chain combines TRBV18 with TRBJ2-1; 10 bases are a match to TRBD2. The germline V gene has CDR1 KGHSH and CDR2 LQKENI. This CDR3 has 17 amino acids. V lost 3 bases and J lost 8; bases outside the gene matches: 13. The CDR3 bases are TGTGCCAGCTCACCTACCTTTGGTGCTAGCGGGAGACATGAGCAGTTCTTC. As protein: CASSPTFGASGRHEQFF.

This CDR3 is CSVDDYPSYEQYF. The CDR3 DNA sequence: TGCAGCGTTGATGACTACCCCTCCTACGAGCAGTACTTC. The rearrangement uses TRBV29-1 and TRBJ2-7; the D gene is possibly TRBD2 (5 bases). The CDR3 totals 13 residues. Germline V lookup: CDR1 SQVTM, CDR2 ANQGSEA. The germline V and J ends were trimmed by 3 bases and 0 bases, with 9 bases remaining between them.

The chain links TRBV11-3 to TRBJ2-5, with 7 positions matching TRBD2. The CDR3 length is 13 residues. V trimming: 4 bases; J trimming: 4 bases; junction bases outside the gene matches: 3. CDR1 is SGHNT, CDR2 YENEEA, per germline. The CDR3 nucleotides are TGTGCCAGCAGCTCTAAGCGGGGAGAGACCCAGTACTTC. This translates into CASSSKRGETQYF. Based on the CDR3 plus reference TRBV11-3 and TRBJ2-5, the full variable domain is EAGVVQSPRYKIIEKKQPVAFWCNPISGHNTLYWYLQNLGQGPELLIRYENEEAVDDSQLPKDRFSAERLKGVDSTLKIQPAELGDSAVYLCASSSKRGETQYFGPGTRLLVL.

The chain links TRBV19 to TRBJ2-1; a weak D match, TRBD2 (6 bases). The CDR3 has 16 residues. Per germline, CDR1 LNHDA and CDR2 SQIVND (reference sequence). The V and J ends lost 9 bases and 7 bases respectively, with 25 bases between them. The CDR3 DNA follows: TGTGCCAGCCAAAAATACCGGGACTTCCCTCTGAATGAGCAGTTCTTC. Residues: CASQKYRDFPLNEQFF.

CDR3 coding DNA: TGTGCCAGCAGCACCCCCCAGGGACAGGGAATTGTCTACAATGAGCAGTTCTTC. Its translation: CASSTPQGQGIVYNEQFF. The chain employs TRBV5-4 and TRBJ2-1, with 9 bases matching TRBD1. With V trimmed by 4 bases and J by 3 bases, 14 bases remained unmatched. The CDR3 sequence is 18 residues long. CDR1 and CDR2 from the germline V gene are SGHNT and YYREEE (reference sequence).

The V gene is TRBV11-2, the J gene TRBJ2-2, with TRBD2 matching 9 bases. The germline CDR1 and CDR2 sequences are SGHAT and FQNNGV. This CDR3 has 16 amino acids. Unmatched junction bases numbered 6, after V lost 4 bases and J lost 3 bases. CDR3 region: CASSSGLAFDTGELFF. CDR3 sequence (DNA): TGTGCCAGCAGCTCAGGACTAGCGTTCGACACCGGGGAGCTGTTTTTT.